The 9 T cell receptor beta chains given below trace back to one sample, sequenced in a study of blood T cells in healthy people across ages. A sample-barcoded 5' primer and a J-beta primer mix were used in a second PCR of about 7 to 12 cycles. TCRdb re-called the 5' RACE reads through MiXCR, storing one row per CDR3 protein. The table lists about 940,000 distinct CDR3 sequences, around 48% of them singletons. The sample taken for sequencing was blood. These receptors were taken from a man aged 25-40 years in good health.

This chain links TRBV4-2 with TRBJ2-5; 11 bases agree with TRBD2. The CDR3 is made up of 16 amino acids. The V and J ends lost 3 bases and 11 bases, in that order; junction bases with no gene match: 14. Germline loops: CDR1 LGHNA, CDR2 YNFKEQ. In DNA form, the CDR3 reads TGTGCCAGCAGCCAGTTGAAACTAGCGGGGGCCGATGAGCAGTACTTC. This gives the protein CASSQLKLAGADEQYF.

The V call is TRBV2, the J call TRBJ2-2; perhaps D is TRBD1 or TRBD2 (5 bases each). The CDR3 extends over 16 amino acids. From germline, CDR1 is SNHLY and CDR2 FYNNEI. The germline V and J ends were trimmed by 5 bases and 1 base, with 14 bases remaining between them. CDR3 amino acids: CASSPTLGENTGELFF. The DNA for the CDR3 is TGTGCCAGCAGTCCTACCTTGGGGGAGAACACCGGGGAGCTGTTTTTT.

This chain's CDR3 is CASSGRGRPDTQYF. CDR3 nucleotide sequence: TGTGCCAGCAGCGGCCGGGGGAGACCAGATACGCAGTATTTT. The chain has TRBV12-3 or TRBV12-4 and TRBJ2-3, with a possible D match to TRBD2 (6 bases). The length of the CDR3 is 14 residues. The ends were cut back, 6 bases at V and 4 bases at J, with 14 bases in the middle.

This clonotype occurred a few times. The J gene is TRBJ1-5, the V gene TRBV9; 8 nucleotides line up with TRBD1. V lost 3 bases to trimming and J lost 7 bases; unmatched junction nucleotides: 6. The CDR3 has 14 residues. The V gene's germline CDR1 is SGDLS and CDR2 YYNGEE. The CDR3 DNA is TGTGCCAGCAGCGGAGGACAGGGTGGCCAGCCCCAGCATTTT. This sequence encodes CASSGGQGGQPQHF.

The chain carries TRBV6-5 and TRBJ1-4; D is unresolved. Germline V gives CDR1 MNHEY, CDR2 SVGAGI. V lost 6 bases to trimming and J lost 0 bases, with 5 bases between them. The CDR3 contains 13 residues. CDR3: CASSGTTNEKLFF. The CDR3 DNA is TGTGCCAGCAGCGGAACAACTAATGAAAAACTGTTTTTT.

V usage is TRBV28 and J usage is TRBJ2-2; no firm D call. V lost 5 bases and J 13 bases, leaving 11 bases between the germline ends. There are 11 residues in the CDR3. Germline V gene sequence: CDR1 MDHEN, CDR2 SYDVKM. The CDR3 nucleotides are TGTGCCAGCAGTACAAAAGGCGGGCTGTTTTTT. This gives the protein CASSTKGGLFF.

This rearrangement joins TRBV6-1 to TRBJ2-6; perhaps TRBD2 as D (5 bases). The germline gives CDR1 MNHNS, CDR2 SASEGT. The ends were cut back, 6 bases at V and 4 bases at J, with 13 bases in the middle. The CDR3 extends over 15 amino acids. For the CDR3, the DNA is TGTGCCAGCAGGAGCGGCCAACTGGGGGCCAACGTCCTGACTTTC. Amino acids: CASRSGQLGANVLTF.

This clonotype appeared a few times. The chain combines TRBV2 with TRBJ2-6; unclear D gene. The CDR3 consists of 14 residues. V was trimmed by 6 bases and J by 0 bases, leaving 6 bases between them. Per germline, CDR1 SNHLY and CDR2 FYNNEI. The CDR3: CASRAISGANVLTF. CDR3 DNA: TGTGCCAGCAGGGCGATCTCTGGGGCCAACGTCCTGACTTTC.

In this sample, this clonotype turned up a few times. The chain couples TRBV6-5 to TRBJ2-7; D ambiguous. Trimming stripped 0 bases from V and 6 bases from J, with 9 bases between. The germline V gene has CDR1 MNHEY and CDR2 SVGAGI. The CDR3 is made up of 13 amino acids. This chain's CDR3 is CASSYSVLAEQYF. CDR3 bases: TGTGCCAGCAGTTACTCGGTGTTGGCCGAGCAGTACTTC.